This section outlines one TCR beta chain sequence together with its context. Antigen specificity is unknown. Assay: immunoSEQ multiplex PCR; the TCRdb copy retains only in-frame clones and omits some. The repertoire holds approximately 100,000 clones, approximately 87% seen once, with 9% to 15% in the top ten. This CDR3 spans 15 amino acids. Germline assignment: CDR1 SGDLS and CDR2 YYNGEE. Trimming took off 0 bases at V and 8 bases at J, with 12 bases between the two ends. The data were taken from a study of T cell responses to AZD1222 COVID-19 vaccine. Study observations and caveats: Mostly white British, mostly female donors; authors suggested clonal diversity may be underestimated. Spike-specific TCR breadth and depth were elevated following two AZD1222 doses.

V usage is TRBV9 and J usage is TRBJ1-6; unclear D gene. Source: peripheral blood, taken on day 0 of AZD1222 vaccination. This receptor was identified in an adult in good health. CDR3 sequence: CASSVGAQSDSPLHF. The CDR3 DNA sequence: TGTGCCAGCAGCGTAGGAGCACAGTCGGATTCACCCCTCCACTTT.